The T cell receptor beta chain described here comes from a study of regulatory T cells in long-lasting Graves disease. This clonotype was counted a few times. Arm-PCR of CDR3 regions and iRepertoire HTBI primers were the basis on which TCR beta libraries were built. TCRdb processed the multiplex PCR reads anew with MiXCR; each CDR3 protein has one entry. The sample consists of approximately 470,000 distinct CDR3 sequences, 15% to 20% of them appearing once. V lost 4 bases to trimming and J lost 4 bases; unmatched junction nucleotides: 7. CDR1 SGHNT and CDR2 YYREEE come from the germline V gene (reference sequence). The CDR3 has 15 residues. Time point specified: newly diagnosed GD, antithyroid drugs for less than 3 months. PBMC-derived RNA was used for the TCR library. The same specimen was also included in a second study, on T cells in Graves' hyperthyroidism and ophthalmopathy.

The chain links TRBV5-4 to TRBJ2-1; the match to TRBD1 covers 8 bases. Sequenced here: peripheral blood mononuclear cells (PBMCs), sampled at new diagnosis, from a patient treated with antithyroid drugs. This TCR was sampled from a man aged 40-49 years with Graves disease. The CDR3, as DNA: TGTGCCAGCAGCAAACCGGGACAGGTGTACAATGAGCAGTTCTTC. Translation: CASSKPGQVYNEQFF.